These T cell receptor beta chains were read from a single sample in a study of shared clonotypes between healthy human individuals. Sequencing was performed with immunoSEQ multiplex PCR; in TCRdb, only in-frame clones are kept and a portion is missing. The table has approximately 650,000 clones, 95% seen once. The material sequenced was naive CD8+ T cells sorted from blood. The receptors here all came from a woman in her thirties in good health. Each CDR3 is given with its conserved first and last residue. A D gene is named only where the DNA matches it firmly. Clone size, where shown, is once, few, many, or a class for clones that have expanded.

CDR3 DNA: TGCGCCAGCAGCTTGGCCGAAACCTATAGCACAGATACGCAGTATTTT; CDR3 protein: CASSLAETYSTDTQYF; D gene: .; V gene: TRBV5-1; clone size: .; J gene: TRBJ2-3
CDR3 DNA: TGTGCCAGCAGCCCCGGGACCGCGGGATACGAGCAGTACTTC; CDR3 protein: CASSPGTAGYEQYF; D gene: .; V gene: TRBV7-6; clone size: once; J gene: TRBJ2-7
CDR3 DNA: TGCGCCAGCCAAGGGTGGCGGGAGGGCCGGGATACGCAGTATTTT; CDR3 protein: CASQGWREGRDTQYF; D gene: TRBD2; V gene: TRBV10-2; clone size: .; J gene: TRBJ2-3
CDR3 DNA: TGTGCCAGCAGCTTTTCGGGTCCCTTTGCCGAAAAACTGTTTTTT; CDR3 protein: CASSFSGPFAEKLFF; D gene: .; V gene: TRBV11-2; clone size: .; J gene: TRBJ1-4
CDR3 DNA: TGTGCCAGTAGCGGTGGAGGACACTATTACGAGCAGTACTTC; CDR3 protein: CASSGGGHYYEQYF; D gene: .; V gene: TRBV19; clone size: .; J gene: TRBJ2-7
CDR3 DNA: TGTGCCAGCAGCCCCCTAGGGGGACAGACAGTAAACACTGAAGCTTTCTTT; CDR3 protein: CASSPLGGQTVNTEAFF; D gene: TRBD1; V gene: TRBV27; clone size: .; J gene: TRBJ1-1
CDR3 DNA: TGTGCCAGCAGTGACTCGACAGGGAGCTCCTACAATGAGCAGTTCTTC; CDR3 protein: CASSDSTGSSYNEQFF; D gene: TRBD1; V gene: TRBV6-4; clone size: .; J gene: TRBJ2-1
CDR3 DNA: TGTGCCAGCAGTTTATCGTTACGAAGCACAGATACGCAGTATTTT; CDR3 protein: CASSLSLRSTDTQYF; D gene: .; V gene: TRBV27; clone size: .; J gene: TRBJ2-3
CDR3 DNA: TGTGCCAGCAGCGCTTGGACTAGCGATACGCAGTATTTT; CDR3 protein: CASSAWTSDTQYF; D gene: TRBD2; V gene: TRBV7-6; clone size: .; J gene: TRBJ2-3
CDR3 DNA: TGTGCCAGCAGGGCGGGAGAGTCCGGGGAGCTGTTTTTT; CDR3 protein: CASRAGESGELFF; D gene: TRBD2; V gene: TRBV28; clone size: .; J gene: TRBJ2-2
CDR3 DNA: TGTGCCAGCAGCTCCTCGGAGTATGGCTACACCTTC; CDR3 protein: CASSSSEYGYTF; D gene: .; V gene: TRBV5-6; clone size: .; J gene: TRBJ1-2
CDR3 DNA: TGTGCCAGCAGCTTCAGACAGGGGACGTACGAGCAGTACTTC; CDR3 protein: CASSFRQGTYEQYF; D gene: TRBD1; V gene: TRBV11-2; clone size: .; J gene: TRBJ2-7
CDR3 DNA: TGTGCCACTACCGGACAGGGAGAAGGATACGAGCAGTACTTC; CDR3 protein: CATTGQGEGYEQYF; D gene: TRBD1; V gene: TRBV19; clone size: .; J gene: TRBJ2-7
CDR3 DNA: TGCGCCAGCAGGACCGGGGCCTACGAGCAGTACTTC; CDR3 protein: CASRTGAYEQYF; D gene: .; V gene: TRBV5-1; clone size: .; J gene: TRBJ2-7
CDR3 DNA: TGTGCCAGCAGCCAAGTCCAGGTAGTTACCGAGCAGTACTTC; CDR3 protein: CASSQVQVVTEQYF; D gene: .; V gene: TRBV14; clone size: once; J gene: TRBJ2-7
CDR3 DNA: TGTGCCAGCAGCGGCAGCTTGACTAGCCTAACCTACAATGAGCAGTTCTTC; CDR3 protein: CASSGSLTSLTYNEQFF; D gene: TRBD2; V gene: TRBV9; clone size: .; J gene: TRBJ2-1
CDR3 DNA: TGCAGTGTTAGGGAAGTCACTGAAGCTTTCTTT; CDR3 protein: CSVREVTEAFF; D gene: .; V gene: TRBV20-1; clone size: .; J gene: TRBJ1-1
CDR3 DNA: TGTGCCAGCAGCTTTATCGGTGGAACTAGCACAGATACGCAGTATTTT; CDR3 protein: CASSFIGGTSTDTQYF; D gene: .; V gene: TRBV11-2; clone size: .; J gene: TRBJ2-3
CDR3 DNA: TGTGCCAGCAGTCTCGGGACTAGCGGGAGTGGGCAGTTCTTC; CDR3 protein: CASSLGTSGSGQFF; D gene: TRBD2; V gene: TRBV27; clone size: .; J gene: TRBJ2-1
CDR3 DNA: TGTGCCAGCAGCCCGGTATCCTCAGGAGACCAGTACTTC; CDR3 protein: CASSPVSSGDQYF; D gene: .; V gene: TRBV5-6; clone size: .; J gene: TRBJ2-5
CDR3 DNA: TGTGCCAGCAGTCTACGATCCGATGGCACTGAAGCTTTCTTT; CDR3 protein: CASSLRSDGTEAFF; D gene: .; V gene: TRBV28; clone size: .; J gene: TRBJ1-1
CDR3 DNA: TGTGCCAGCAGTCTTCCTGCCGGGGAGCTGTTTTTT; CDR3 protein: CASSLPAGELFF; D gene: .; V gene: TRBV28; clone size: .; J gene: TRBJ2-2
CDR3 DNA: TGTGCCAGCAGCCAAGAAGGGCTAGCGGGAGTAGGGAACACAGATACGCAGTATTTT; CDR3 protein: CASSQEGLAGVGNTDTQYF; D gene: TRBD2; V gene: TRBV14; clone size: .; J gene: TRBJ2-3
CDR3 DNA: TGTGCCATCAGTGAGTCTATGAGTAGGGTGGGGATTGAACAGCCCCAGCATTTT; CDR3 protein: CAISESMSRVGIEQPQHF; D gene: .; V gene: TRBV10-3; clone size: once; J gene: TRBJ1-5
CDR3 DNA: TGCGCCAGCAGCTTGCCTAGCGGGATGTTGAATGAGCAGTTCTTC; CDR3 protein: CASSLPSGMLNEQFF; D gene: TRBD2; V gene: TRBV5-1; clone size: .; J gene: TRBJ2-1
CDR3 DNA: TGTGCCAGTGGCGTAGGGTTGGATGAGCAGTTCTTC; CDR3 protein: CASGVGLDEQFF; D gene: .; V gene: TRBV19; clone size: .; J gene: TRBJ2-1
CDR3 DNA: TGTGCCAGCAGCCTGGGACAGACAGCTTACAATGAGCAGTTCTTC; CDR3 protein: CASSLGQTAYNEQFF; D gene: TRBD1; V gene: TRBV7-6; clone size: .; J gene: TRBJ2-1
CDR3 DNA: TGTGCCAGCAGTTTAGGGACAGGGGGGAATCAACCCCTCCACTTT; CDR3 protein: CASSLGTGGNQPLHF; D gene: TRBD1; V gene: TRBV27; clone size: .; J gene: TRBJ1-6
CDR3 DNA: TGCGCCAGCAGCTTAGCCGGCGGGGAGCTGTTTTTT; CDR3 protein: CASSLAGGELFF; D gene: .; V gene: TRBV5-1; clone size: .; J gene: TRBJ2-2
CDR3 DNA: TGCGCCAGCACTATCACAGGGATGTATGGCTACACCTTC; CDR3 protein: CASTITGMYGYTF; D gene: .; V gene: TRBV10-1; clone size: .; J gene: TRBJ1-2
CDR3 DNA: TGCGCCAGCAGCCAAGTAAGGGGCAGAAAAGAGACCCAGTACTTC; CDR3 protein: CASSQVRGRKETQYF; D gene: .; V gene: TRBV4-1; clone size: .; J gene: TRBJ2-5
CDR3 DNA: TGTGCCAGCAGCCCCCTAGCGGGAGTTGCCGGGGAGCTGTTTTTT; CDR3 protein: CASSPLAGVAGELFF; D gene: TRBD2; V gene: TRBV6-5; clone size: .; J gene: TRBJ2-2
CDR3 DNA: TGTGCCAGCAAACAGGCCGACAGGGGGCTCGAGCAGTACTTC; CDR3 protein: CASKQADRGLEQYF; D gene: TRBD1; V gene: TRBV27; clone size: .; J gene: TRBJ2-7
CDR3 DNA: TGTGCCACCAGCAGTGGACAGTTTGCCGAGCAGTACTTC; CDR3 protein: CATSSGQFAEQYF; D gene: .; V gene: TRBV15; clone size: .; J gene: TRBJ2-7
CDR3 DNA: TGTGCCAGCCTCGGAGGCCTGGGTCAGCCCCAGCATTTT; CDR3 protein: CASLGGLGQPQHF; D gene: .; V gene: TRBV28; clone size: .; J gene: TRBJ1-5
CDR3 DNA: TGTGCCAGCAGTTTAGGGGCCGGGTATGGGCCCCAGCATTTT; CDR3 protein: CASSLGAGYGPQHF; D gene: .; V gene: TRBV27; clone size: .; J gene: TRBJ1-5
CDR3 DNA: TGCGCCAGCAGTGAGTCCCCGGACTCCTCAAACATTCAGTACTTC; CDR3 protein: CASSESPDSSNIQYF; D gene: .; V gene: TRBV10-2; clone size: .; J gene: TRBJ2-4
CDR3 DNA: TGTGCCAGCAGCTTAGGACTAGCCTACGAGCAGTACTTC; CDR3 protein: CASSLGLAYEQYF; D gene: .; V gene: TRBV11-3; clone size: .; J gene: TRBJ2-7
CDR3 DNA: TGTGCCAGCAGCCAACGGGCGGGGGGCCCCTACGAGCAGTACTTC; CDR3 protein: CASSQRAGGPYEQYF; D gene: TRBD2; V gene: TRBV5-4; clone size: .; J gene: TRBJ2-7
CDR3 DNA: TGCGCCAGCCGAGAGGCCACAGATACGCAGTATTTT; CDR3 protein: CASREATDTQYF; D gene: .; V gene: TRBV5-1; clone size: .; J gene: TRBJ2-3
CDR3 DNA: TGTGCCAGTAGTACCTCGTTAGGGGGAGTTTACAATGAGCAGTTCTTC; CDR3 protein: CASSTSLGGVYNEQFF; D gene: .; V gene: TRBV19; clone size: .; J gene: TRBJ2-1
CDR3 DNA: TGTGCCAGCAGCTTAGAATGGGGGGGCAGGGTTGGCTACACCTTC; CDR3 protein: CASSLEWGGRVGYTF; D gene: .; V gene: TRBV11-2; clone size: .; J gene: TRBJ1-2
CDR3 DNA: TGTGCCAGCAGTGACTTGACAGGGCTGAACACCGGGGAGCTGTTTTTT; CDR3 protein: CASSDLTGLNTGELFF; D gene: TRBD1; V gene: TRBV2; clone size: .; J gene: TRBJ2-2
CDR3 DNA: TGCGCCAGCAGCCAAGGGGCCCGGACCGGCCCGGAGGACTATGGCTACACCTTC; CDR3 protein: CASSQGARTGPEDYGYTF; D gene: .; V gene: TRBV4-1; clone size: .; J gene: TRBJ1-2
CDR3 DNA: TGTGCCAGCACCCAGGGCGCAGGGGCTACGGGGGAGCAGTACTTC; CDR3 protein: CASTQGAGATGEQYF; D gene: .; V gene: TRBV27; clone size: .; J gene: TRBJ2-7
CDR3 DNA: TGTGCCAGCAGTTTTTCGGGACACCGATACGAGCAGTACTTC; CDR3 protein: CASSFSGHRYEQYF; D gene: .; V gene: TRBV28; clone size: .; J gene: TRBJ2-7
CDR3 DNA: TGTGCCAGCTCACCACTCGAAGTAGGTCTAGACTCCTACGAGCAGTACTTC; CDR3 protein: CASSPLEVGLDSYEQYF; D gene: .; V gene: TRBV18; clone size: .; J gene: TRBJ2-7
CDR3 DNA: TGCAGCGTTGTATATCAGGGAAGGACTGAAGCTTTCTTT; CDR3 protein: CSVVYQGRTEAFF; D gene: .; V gene: TRBV29-1; clone size: few; J gene: TRBJ1-1
CDR3 DNA: TGTGCCAGCGGTGACGGGACTACTGAGCAGTTCTTC; CDR3 protein: CASGDGTTEQFF; D gene: TRBD2; V gene: TRBV7-6; clone size: .; J gene: TRBJ2-1
CDR3 DNA: TGTGCCAGCAGTCAGGAGGGGGACGAGCAGTACTTC; CDR3 protein: CASSQEGDEQYF; D gene: .; V gene: TRBV2; clone size: .; J gene: TRBJ2-7
CDR3 DNA: TGTGCCAGCAGCCCACTAGCGGGGCCATACAATGAGCAGTTCTTC; CDR3 protein: CASSPLAGPYNEQFF; D gene: TRBD2; V gene: TRBV27; clone size: .; J gene: TRBJ2-1
CDR3 DNA: TGTGCCAGCAGCTTCTCCGGGGGCGGGACCGGGGAGCTGTTTTTT; CDR3 protein: CASSFSGGGTGELFF; D gene: .; V gene: TRBV5-4; clone size: .; J gene: TRBJ2-2
CDR3 DNA: TGTGCCAGCAGGTCACAGGGGTACCAAGATACGCAGTATTTT; CDR3 protein: CASRSQGYQDTQYF; D gene: TRBD1; V gene: TRBV27; clone size: .; J gene: TRBJ2-3
CDR3 DNA: TGTGCCAGCAGTTCCCCGGGGTCTGGGGCCAACGTCCTGACTTTC; CDR3 protein: CASSSPGSGANVLTF; D gene: .; V gene: TRBV27; clone size: .; J gene: TRBJ2-6
CDR3 DNA: TGTGCCAGCAGCTCCGGGACAGGGGGTCCTGGGGCTTTCTTT; CDR3 protein: CASSSGTGGPGAFF; D gene: TRBD1; V gene: TRBV9; clone size: .; J gene: TRBJ1-1
CDR3 DNA: TGTGCCAGCAGCTTGGTCGAGTTTTCGGGGGTTAGCACAGATACGCAGTATTTT; CDR3 protein: CASSLVEFSGVSTDTQYF; D gene: .; V gene: TRBV5-4; clone size: .; J gene: TRBJ2-3
CDR3 DNA: TGTGCCAGCTACGGGGGCTATGGCTACACCTTC; CDR3 protein: CASYGGYGYTF; D gene: .; V gene: TRBV27; clone size: .; J gene: TRBJ1-2